This T cell receptor (beta chain) was identified in a study of early stage breast cancer tumors. Profiling relied on immunoSEQ multiplex PCR, and the TCRdb table lists in-frame clones only, not all of them. The sample consists of 7,000 or so clones, roughly three fifths of them appearing once. The CDR3 runs to 15 residues. J was trimmed by 1 base and V by 7 bases; bases with no gene match: 6. Germline assignment: CDR1 MNHNY and CDR2 SVGAGI (reference sequence). The sequenced sample was normal breast tissue next to the tumor. The receptor's source is a person aged 50 to 59 with breast cancer. This chain connects TRBV6-6 to TRBJ2-7; 11 bases agree with TRBD1. In DNA, the CDR3 is TGTGCCAGCAACCCGGGACAGGGGGAGTCCTACGAGCAGTACTTC. Protein product: CASNPGQGESYEQYF.